This TCR beta chain emerged from a study of T-cell reconstitution after alpha-beta-depleted transplantation in children. This clonotype was observed a handful of times. V was shortened by 5 bases and J by 0 bases, with 11 bases between the two germline ends. Germline V CDR1 and CDR2: PRHDT, FYEKMQ (reference sequence). The CDR3 spans 15 residues. The TCRbeta library incorporated unique molecular identifiers. TCRdb redid the calling of the PCR reads with MiXCR, one entry per CDR3 protein. Of around 130,000 distinct CDR3 sequences detected, around a tenth appear once; the ten largest clones hold 24%. This material consisted of PBMCs, mostly from graft donor cells, taken 180 days after TCRalphabeta/CD19-depleted stem cell transplant. This chain uses TRBV13 with TRBJ1-3, with D perhaps TRBD1 (6 bases). The TCR originated in a girl under two years old who had a stem cell transplant for combined immunodeficiency, so the T cells may come from the graft donor. CDR3 in amino acids: CASSRGQSSGNTIYF. CDR3 sequence (DNA): TGTGCCAGCAGCCGTGGACAGTCCTCTGGAAACACCATATATTTT.